This entry concerns a single T cell receptor beta chain. The data originate from a study of human T cells and chemical hapten exposure. The V end lost 3 bases, the J end lost 8 bases, and 16 bases lay between the germline ends. The CDR3 is 13 residues long. Germline V CDR1 and CDR2: DFQATT, SNEGSKA (reference sequence). Each CDR3 protein gets one entry after TCRdb re-called the RACE reads with MiXCR. The sample contains about 51,000 distinct CDR3 sequences, approximately 8.8% of which appear only once. Time point specified: pre-sensitization, week 0. As for treatment: therapeutic diphenylcyclopropenone sensitization with weekly scalp DPC.

The chain recombines TRBV20-1 with TRBJ1-2; weak D call: TRBD1 (5 bases). The clonotype was recovered from a woman aged 40 to 49 with alopecia areata. Some clones in this sample may be carry-over from other donors' samples. Sample: whole blood, taken in connection with sensitization to the hapten diphenylcyclopropenone (DPC). Written as DNA, the CDR3 is TGCAGTGCTAGGGCAGGGACCCTCTGGGGCTACACCTTC. Translated, it gives CSARAGTLWGYTF.